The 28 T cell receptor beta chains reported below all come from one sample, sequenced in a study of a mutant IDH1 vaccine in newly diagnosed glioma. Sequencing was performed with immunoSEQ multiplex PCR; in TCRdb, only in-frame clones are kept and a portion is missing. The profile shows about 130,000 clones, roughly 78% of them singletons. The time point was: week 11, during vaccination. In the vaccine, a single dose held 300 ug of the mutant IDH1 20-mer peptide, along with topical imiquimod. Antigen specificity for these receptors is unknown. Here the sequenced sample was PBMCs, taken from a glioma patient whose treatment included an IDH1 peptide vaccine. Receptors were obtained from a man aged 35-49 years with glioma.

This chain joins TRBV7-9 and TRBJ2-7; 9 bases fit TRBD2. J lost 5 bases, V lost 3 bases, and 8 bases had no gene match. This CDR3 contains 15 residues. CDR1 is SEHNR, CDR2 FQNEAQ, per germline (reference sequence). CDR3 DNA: TGTGCCAGCAGCTTTAATAGCGGGAGTTTTGACGAGCAGTACTTC. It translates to CASSFNSGSFDEQYF.

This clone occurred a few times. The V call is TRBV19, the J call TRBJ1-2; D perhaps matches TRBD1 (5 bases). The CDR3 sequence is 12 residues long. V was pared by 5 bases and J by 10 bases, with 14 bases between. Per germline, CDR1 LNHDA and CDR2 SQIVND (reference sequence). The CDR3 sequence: CASSLKPGSYTF. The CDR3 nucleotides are TGTGCCAGTAGTTTAAAACCAGGGTCCTACACCTTC.

The CDR3 reads CASSPGGARETQYF. The CDR3 DNA follows: TGTGCCAGCAGCCCAGGCGGGGCGCGGGAGACCCAGTACTTC. This chain joins TRBV5-4 and TRBJ2-5; D is perhaps TRBD2 (6 bases). V was pared by 4 bases and J by 5 bases, with 15 bases between. CDR3 length: 14 residues. Germline V gene lookup returns CDR1 SGHNT and CDR2 YYREEE (reference sequence).

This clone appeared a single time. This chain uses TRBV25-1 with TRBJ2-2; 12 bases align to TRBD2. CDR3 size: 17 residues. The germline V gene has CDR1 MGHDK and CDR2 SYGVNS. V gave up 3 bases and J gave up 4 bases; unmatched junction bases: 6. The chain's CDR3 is CASSDLAGGLGTGELFF. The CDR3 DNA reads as TGTGCCAGCAGTGATCTAGCGGGGGGGCTTGGCACCGGGGAGCTGTTTTTT.

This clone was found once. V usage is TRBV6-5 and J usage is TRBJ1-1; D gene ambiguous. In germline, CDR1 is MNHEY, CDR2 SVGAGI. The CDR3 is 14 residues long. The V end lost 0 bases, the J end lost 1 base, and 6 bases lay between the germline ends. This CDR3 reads CASSYSQKNTEAFF. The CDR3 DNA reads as TGTGCCAGCAGTTACTCGCAAAAGAACACTGAAGCTTTCTTT.

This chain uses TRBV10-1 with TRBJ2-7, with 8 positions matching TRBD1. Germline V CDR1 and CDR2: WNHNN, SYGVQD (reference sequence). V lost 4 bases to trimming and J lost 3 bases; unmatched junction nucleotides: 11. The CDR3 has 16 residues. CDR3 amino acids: CASSGAPTGDSYEQYF. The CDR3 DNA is TGCGCCAGCAGTGGTGCCCCGACAGGGGACAGCTACGAGCAGTACTTC.

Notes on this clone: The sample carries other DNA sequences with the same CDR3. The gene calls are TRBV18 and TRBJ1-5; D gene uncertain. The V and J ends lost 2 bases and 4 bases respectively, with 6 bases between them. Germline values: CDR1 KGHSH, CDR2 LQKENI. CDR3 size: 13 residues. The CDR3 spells CASSPGFNQPQHF. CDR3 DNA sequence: TGTGCCAGCTCACCAGGGTTTAATCAGCCCCAGCATTTT.

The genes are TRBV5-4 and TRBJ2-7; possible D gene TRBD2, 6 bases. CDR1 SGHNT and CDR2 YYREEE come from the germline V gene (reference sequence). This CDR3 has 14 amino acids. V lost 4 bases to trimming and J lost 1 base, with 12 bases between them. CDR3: CASSLGGASYEQYF. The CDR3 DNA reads TGTGCCAGCAGCCTGGGGGGTGCTTCCTACGAGCAGTACTTC.

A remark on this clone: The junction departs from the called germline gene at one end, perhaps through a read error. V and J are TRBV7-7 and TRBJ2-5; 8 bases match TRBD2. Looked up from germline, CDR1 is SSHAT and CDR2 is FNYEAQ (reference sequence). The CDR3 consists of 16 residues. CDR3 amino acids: CASSLGGSGGPRTQYF. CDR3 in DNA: TGTGCTAGCAGCTTAGGGGGGAGCGGGGGCCCAAGGACCCAGTACTTC.

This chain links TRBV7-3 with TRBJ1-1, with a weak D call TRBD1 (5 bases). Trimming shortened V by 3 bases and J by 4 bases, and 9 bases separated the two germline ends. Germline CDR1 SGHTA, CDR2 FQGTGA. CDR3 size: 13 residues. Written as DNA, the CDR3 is TGTGCCAGCAGCTTCCAGGGAAGCACTGAAGCTTTCTTT. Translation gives CASSFQGSTEAFF.

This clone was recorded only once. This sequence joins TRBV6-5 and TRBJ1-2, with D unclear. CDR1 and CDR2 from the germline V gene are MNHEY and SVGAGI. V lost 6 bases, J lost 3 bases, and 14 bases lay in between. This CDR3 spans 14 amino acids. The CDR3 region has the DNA TGTGCCAGCAGCCAGTGGGGTAACGACTATGGCTACACCTTC. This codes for CASSQWGNDYGYTF.

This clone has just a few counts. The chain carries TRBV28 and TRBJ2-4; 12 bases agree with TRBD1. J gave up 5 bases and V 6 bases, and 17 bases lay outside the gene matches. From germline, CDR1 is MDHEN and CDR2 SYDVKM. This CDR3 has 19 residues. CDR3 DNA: TGTGCCAGCAGCTGGCCATCCGGGACAGGGGGCGCGAGTCAAAACATTCAGTACTTC. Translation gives CASSWPSGTGGASQNIQYF. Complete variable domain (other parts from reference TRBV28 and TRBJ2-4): DVKVTQSSRYLVKRTGEKVFLECVQDMDHENMFWYRQDPGLGLRLIYFSYDVKMKEKGDIPEGYSVSREKKERFSLILESASTNQTSMYLCASSWPSGTGGASQNIQYFGAGTRLSVL.

CDR3: CASSSWTGPSTDTQYF. DNA of the CDR3: TGTGCCAGTAGTTCCTGGACAGGCCCTAGCACAGATACGCAGTATTTT. This chain uses TRBV19 with TRBJ2-3; 7 bases are shared with TRBD1. CDR3 size: 16 residues. Germline CDR1 is LNHDA and CDR2 is SQIVND (reference sequence). V dropped 5 bases and J dropped 0; count of bases not matched to a gene: 8.

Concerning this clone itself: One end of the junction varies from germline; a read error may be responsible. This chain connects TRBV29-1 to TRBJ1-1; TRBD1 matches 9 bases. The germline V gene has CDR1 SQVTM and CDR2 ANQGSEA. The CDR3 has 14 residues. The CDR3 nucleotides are TGCAGCATTGAATACAGGGGGCTTCCCACTGAAGCTTTCTTT. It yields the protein CSIEYRGLPTEAFF. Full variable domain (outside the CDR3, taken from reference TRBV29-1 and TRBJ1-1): SAVISQKPSRDICQRGTSLTIQCQVDSQVTMMFWYRQQPGQSLTLIATANQGSEATYESGFVIDKFPISRPNLTFSTLTVSNMSPEDSSIYLCSIEYRGLPTEAFFGQGTRLTVV.

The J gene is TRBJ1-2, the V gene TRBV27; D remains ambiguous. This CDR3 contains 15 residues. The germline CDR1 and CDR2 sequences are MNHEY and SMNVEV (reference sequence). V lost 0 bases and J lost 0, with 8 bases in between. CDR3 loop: CASSLSRVANYGYTF. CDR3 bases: TGTGCCAGCAGTTTATCTCGGGTAGCTAACTATGGCTACACCTTC.

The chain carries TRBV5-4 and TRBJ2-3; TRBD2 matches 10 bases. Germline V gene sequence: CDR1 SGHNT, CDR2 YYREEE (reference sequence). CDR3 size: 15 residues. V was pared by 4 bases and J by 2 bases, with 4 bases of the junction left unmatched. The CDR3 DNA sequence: TGTGCCAGCAGCCTAGCGGGGGTCTCCACAGATACGCAGTATTTT. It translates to CASSLAGVSTDTQYF.

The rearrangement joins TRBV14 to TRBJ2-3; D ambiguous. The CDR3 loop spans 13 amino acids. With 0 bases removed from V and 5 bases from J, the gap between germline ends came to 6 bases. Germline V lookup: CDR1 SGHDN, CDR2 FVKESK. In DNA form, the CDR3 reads TGTGCCAGCAGCCAAGATCAAATAGATACGCAGTATTTT. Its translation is CASSQDQIDTQYF.

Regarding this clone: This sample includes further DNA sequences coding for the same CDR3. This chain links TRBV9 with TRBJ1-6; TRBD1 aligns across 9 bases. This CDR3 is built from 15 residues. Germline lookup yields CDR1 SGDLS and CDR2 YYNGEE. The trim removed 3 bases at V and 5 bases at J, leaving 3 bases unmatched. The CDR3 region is CASSGGQGNNSPLHF. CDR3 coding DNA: TGTGCCAGCAGCGGGGGACAGGGTAATAATTCACCCCTCCACTTT.

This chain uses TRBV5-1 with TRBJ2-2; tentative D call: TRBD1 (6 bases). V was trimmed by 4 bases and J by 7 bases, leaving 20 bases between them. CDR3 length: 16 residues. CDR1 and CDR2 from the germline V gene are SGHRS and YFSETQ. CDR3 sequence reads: CASSGSGTPGHGELFF. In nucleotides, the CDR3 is TGCGCCAGCAGCGGATCCGGGACACCTGGCCACGGGGAGCTGTTTTTT. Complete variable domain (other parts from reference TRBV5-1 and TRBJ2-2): KAGVTQTPRYLIKTRGQQVTLSCSPISGHRSVSWYQQTPGQGLQFLFEYFSETQRNKGNFPGRFSGRQFSNSRSEMNVSTLELGDSALYLCASSGSGTPGHGELFFGEGSRLTVL.

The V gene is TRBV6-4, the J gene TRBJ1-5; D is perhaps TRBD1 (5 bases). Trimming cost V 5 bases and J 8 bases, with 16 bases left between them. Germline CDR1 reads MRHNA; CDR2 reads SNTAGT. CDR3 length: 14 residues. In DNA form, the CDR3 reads TGTGCCAGCAGTACCGGGACGGGAAGCAAGCCCCAGCATTTT. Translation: CASSTGTGSKPQHF.

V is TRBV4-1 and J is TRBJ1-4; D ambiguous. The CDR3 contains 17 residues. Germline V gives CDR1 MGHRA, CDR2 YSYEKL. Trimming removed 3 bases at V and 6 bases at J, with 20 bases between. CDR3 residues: CASSQSDQILIDEKLFF. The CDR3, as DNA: TGCGCCAGCAGCCAGTCAGATCAGATACTAATTGATGAAAAACTGTTTTTT.

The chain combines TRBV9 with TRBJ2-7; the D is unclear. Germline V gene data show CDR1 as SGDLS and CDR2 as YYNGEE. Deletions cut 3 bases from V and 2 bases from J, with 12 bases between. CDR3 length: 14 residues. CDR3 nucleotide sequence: TGTGCCAGCAGCGCCGGACCGCGGCCCTACGAGCAGTACTTC. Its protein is CASSAGPRPYEQYF.

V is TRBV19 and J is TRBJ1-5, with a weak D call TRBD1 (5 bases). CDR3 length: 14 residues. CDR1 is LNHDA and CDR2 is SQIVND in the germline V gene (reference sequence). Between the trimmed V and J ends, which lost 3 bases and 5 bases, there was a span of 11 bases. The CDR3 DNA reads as TGTGCCAGTAGTATTTTCAGGGCGGATCAGCCCCAGCATTTT. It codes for CASSIFRADQPQHF. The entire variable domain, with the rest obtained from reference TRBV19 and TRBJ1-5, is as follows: DGGITQSPKYLFRKEGQNVTLSCEQNLNHDAMYWYRQDPGQGLRLIYYSQIVNDFQKGDIAEGYSVSREKKESFPLTVTSAQKNPTAFYLCASSIFRADQPQHFGDGTRLSIL.

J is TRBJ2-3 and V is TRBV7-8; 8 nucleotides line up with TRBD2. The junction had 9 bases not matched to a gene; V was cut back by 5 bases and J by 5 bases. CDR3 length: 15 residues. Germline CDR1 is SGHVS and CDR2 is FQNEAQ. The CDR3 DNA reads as TGTGCCAGCAGCCAGCCGGGACTAGGGATAGATACGCAGTATTTT. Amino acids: CASSQPGLGIDTQYF.

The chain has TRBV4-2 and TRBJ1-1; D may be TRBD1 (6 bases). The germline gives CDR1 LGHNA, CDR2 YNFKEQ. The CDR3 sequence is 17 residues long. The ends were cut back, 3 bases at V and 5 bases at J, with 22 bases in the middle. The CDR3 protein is CASSQKPGQMSATEAFF. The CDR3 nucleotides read TGTGCCAGCAGCCAGAAGCCGGGACAAATGTCGGCTACTGAAGCTTTCTTT.

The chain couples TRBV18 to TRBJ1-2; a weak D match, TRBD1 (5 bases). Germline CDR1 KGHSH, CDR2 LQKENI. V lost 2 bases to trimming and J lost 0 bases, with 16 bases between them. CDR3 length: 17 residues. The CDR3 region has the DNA TGTGCCAGCTCACCAATTCCCCCGTCAGGGACTAACTATGGCTACACCTTC. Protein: CASSPIPPSGTNYGYTF.

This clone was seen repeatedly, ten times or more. Here the CDR3 DNA reads TGTGCCAGCAGCCGAGGGACTAGCGGATACAATGAGCAGTTCTTC. It encodes CASSRGTSGYNEQFF. This sequence joins TRBV4-2 and TRBJ2-1; 11 bases are a match to TRBD2. Trimming cost V 4 bases and J 4 bases; bases outside gene matches: 3. CDR1 is LGHNA and CDR2 is YNFKEQ in the germline V gene. This CDR3 has 15 amino acids.

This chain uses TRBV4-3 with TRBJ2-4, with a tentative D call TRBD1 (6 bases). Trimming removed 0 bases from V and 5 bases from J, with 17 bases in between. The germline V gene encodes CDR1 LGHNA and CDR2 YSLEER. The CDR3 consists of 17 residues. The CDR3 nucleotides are TGCGCCAGCAGCCAAGATTTGGGGGCTCGGGCACAAAACATTCAGTACTTC. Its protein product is CASSQDLGARAQNIQYF.